Many counts were recorded for the clone carrying this T cell receptor beta chain. Its antigen is undetermined. The authors built TCR beta libraries using iRepertoire HTBI primers and Arm-PCR of CDR3 regions. TCRdb itself ran the multiplex PCR reads through MiXCR, one entry per CDR3 protein. Counted here are roughly 380,000 distinct CDR3 sequences, about a sixth occurring once; the ten biggest clones make up about 24%. These data are taken from a study of regulatory T cells in long-lasting Graves disease. Regarding the study as a whole: Repertoires from persistent disease leaned toward TRBV28, TRBJ1-2 and TRBJ2-5.

Germline V gene lookup returns CDR1 MNHEY and CDR2 SVGEGT. The CDR3 runs to 12 residues. V was clipped by 0 bases and J by 9 bases, with 6 bases between them. Time point specified: newly diagnosed GD, antithyroid drugs for less than 3 months. PBMCs were the source of the RNA used for TCR sequencing. The rearrangement joins TRBV6-2 or TRBV6-3 to TRBJ2-1; D gene uncertain. The sequencing here drew on peripheral blood mononuclear cells (PBMCs), taken at new diagnosis, from a patient treated with antithyroid drugs. The receptor's source is a female donor with Graves disease. The CDR3 DNA sequence: TGTGCCAGCAGTTACTCGGATTTTGAGCAGTTCTTC. The encoded protein is CASSYSDFEQFF.